The present TCR beta chain was sequenced within a study of response to subunit inactivated influenza vaccine (dated by TCRdb to the late 2010s). Background on the whole study: Deep quantitative T cell receptor repertoire profiling was used in the study to track responses to a trivalent subunit inactivated influenza vaccine.

Libraries were constructed by RT-PCR. Sequenced on an Illumina HiSeq 2500. TCRdb reprocessing: public reads trimmed at Q25 with fastp, clones called with MiXCR, in-frame beta chains kept. CDR3 protein sequences are deduplicated, and each keeps its most common genes and DNA. The sample table lists under 200,000 distinct CDR3 sequences, about an eighth of them with a count of one. The ten top clones hold roughly 29% of the sample. In its sample, this clonotype was seen many times. The target of this receptor is not known. No base quality values were provided; no much bigger clone lies one nucleotide off. Results the study describes overall, beyond this receptor: It was suggested by the authors that each seasonal influenza vaccination may recruit only a limited number of new T cells.

This same sample was also taken into another study, of T cells expressing NK-cell markers. Per that second paper: 5'RACE template switching, by which a universal primer site and unique molecular identifiers were added, was used to make TCR beta cDNA libraries. TCR beta-chain repertoires were profiled in sorted CD3+CD56+NKG2C+, CD3+CD56+NKG2C- and CD3+CD56-NKG2C+ T-cell subsets from about 8 donors. Among the eight sequenced donors, seven were HCMV-seropositive and one was HCMV-seronegative. To restrict sorting to alphabetaTCR-expressing T cells, an anti-gammadeltaTCR antibody was added in several experiments. In several donors, the dominant CD3+CD56+NKG2C+ clonotypes were among the top 10 CD8+ clonotypes and accounted for roughly 1.0-8% of CD8+ T cells. Those dominant clonotypes were again the most abundant among CD3+CD56-NKG2C+ cells in a handful of donors, at about 25-65%. It remained unclear whether the expanded NKG2C-expressing T cell clones were specific for HCMV antigens. All eight donors whose samples were sequenced were randomly selected healthy volunteers, three of them men and five women. HCMV serostatus was determined by detecting HCMV-specific IgG in serum with a commercial ELISA kit. Ficoll density gradient centrifugation was used to isolate peripheral blood mononuclear cells from blood. CD4+ and CD8+ T cells were isolated from PBMC by magnetic immunoseparation with Miltenyi isolation kits. Synthesis of cDNA was primed from the TCR beta constant segment and was followed by two consecutive PCR amplification steps. The libraries were sequenced on Illumina HiSeq 2000/2500, MiSeq or NextSeq, producing 2 x 150 bp reads. Reads were demultiplexed and grouped by UMI with MIGEC, and clonotypes were assembled and quantified with MiTCR. To exclude erroneous sequences, only TCR cDNA sequences supported by at least two reads were retained. Downstream repertoire analysis used the tcR package, and clonotypes were matched across fractions by CDR3 nucleotide sequence plus V segment. VDJmatch was used to annotate antigen specificity against VDJdb, with one amino acid substitution in CDR3 permitted.

The source material was CD8+ T cells sorted from PBMCs, sampled 11 to 12 days after vaccination. This receptor was obtained from a man aged 45 to 65 who received an inactivated influenza vaccine. Donor details come from another sample of the same person, matched by shared clones.

The CDR3 here reads CASSQGQGRHF. The DNA reads TGTGCCAGCAGCCAGGGACAGGGGAGACATTTT. This chain is built from TRBV4-2 and TRBJ1-5, with 10 bases matching TRBD1. The germline V gene provides CDR1 LGHNA and CDR2 YNFKEQ. Taken from cysteine to phenylalanine, the CDR3 has 11 residues. Only the CDR3 DNA is retained, 33 bases long and in frame from the first base. Trimmed from V: 3 bases; trimmed from J: 16 bases; junction bases lacking a gene match: 3.